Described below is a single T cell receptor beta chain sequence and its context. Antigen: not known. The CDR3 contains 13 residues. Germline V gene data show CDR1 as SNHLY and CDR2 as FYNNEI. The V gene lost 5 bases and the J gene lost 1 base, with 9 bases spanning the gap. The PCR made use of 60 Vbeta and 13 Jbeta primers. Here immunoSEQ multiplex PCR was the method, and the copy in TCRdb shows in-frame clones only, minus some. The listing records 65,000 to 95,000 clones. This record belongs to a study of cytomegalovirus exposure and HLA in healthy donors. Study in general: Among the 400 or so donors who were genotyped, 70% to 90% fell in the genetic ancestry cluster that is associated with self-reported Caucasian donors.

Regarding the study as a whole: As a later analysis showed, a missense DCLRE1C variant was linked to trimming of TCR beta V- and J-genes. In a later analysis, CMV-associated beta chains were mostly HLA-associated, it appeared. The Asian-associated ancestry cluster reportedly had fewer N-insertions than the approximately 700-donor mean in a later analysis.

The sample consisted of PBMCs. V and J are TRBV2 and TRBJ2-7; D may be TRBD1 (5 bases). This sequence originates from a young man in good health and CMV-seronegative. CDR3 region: CASSPRTSYEQYF. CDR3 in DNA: TGTGCCAGCAGTCCGCGGACATCCTACGAGCAGTACTTC.